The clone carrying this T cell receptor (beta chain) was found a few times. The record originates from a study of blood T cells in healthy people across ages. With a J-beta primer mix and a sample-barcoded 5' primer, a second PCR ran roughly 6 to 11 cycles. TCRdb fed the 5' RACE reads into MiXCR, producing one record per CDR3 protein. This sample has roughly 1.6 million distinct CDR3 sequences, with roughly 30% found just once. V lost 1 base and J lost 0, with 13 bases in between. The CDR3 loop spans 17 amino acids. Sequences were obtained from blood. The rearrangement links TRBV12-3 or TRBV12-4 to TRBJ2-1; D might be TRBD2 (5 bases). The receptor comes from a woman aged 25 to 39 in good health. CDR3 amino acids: CASSLVSRGSSYNEQFF. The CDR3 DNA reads TGTGCCAGCAGTTTAGTCTCTCGCGGGTCCTCCTACAATGAGCAGTTCTTC.